This T cell receptor beta chain came from a study of blood T cell repertoires in COVID-19. Looking at the study overall: The United States, Italy and Spain were the sources of the acute and convalescent COVID-19 samples. T cells, B-cell-depleted T cells, or PBMCs supplied cDNA or gDNA.

The CDR3 sequence is 14 residues long. Trimming at V came to 6 bases and at J to 5 bases, leaving 9 bases not matched to a gene. The germline V gene has CDR1 MNHEY and CDR2 SMNVEV (reference sequence). Methods used by the authors: Amplified reference gene primers provided the basis for estimating nucleated cell counts. Profiling relied on immunoSEQ multiplex PCR, and the TCRdb table lists in-frame clones only, not all of them. The V and J calls and clone size are taken from that table; D and trimming were inferred from the DNA. The table shows about 140,000 clones, with 75% to 85% occurring only once.

The TCR sequence derives from a man aged 50 to 59 with acute or convalescent COVID-19. The sequencing input was peripheral blood. This sequence joins TRBV27 and TRBJ2-5, with 7 bases identical to TRBD1. The CDR3 sequence is CASRPTGFVETQYF. For the CDR3, the DNA is TGTGCCAGCAGGCCGACAGGGTTTGTGGAGACCCAGTACTTC.